A selection of T cell receptor beta chains follows, all from one sample in a study of blood T cells in healthy people across ages. TCRdb redid the calling of the 5' RACE reads with MiXCR, one entry per CDR3 protein. The sample shows 700,000 or so distinct CDR3 sequences, around 43% of them seen only once. Sample: blood. The source of these receptors is a man older than 75 in good health. The CDR3 runs from the conserved cysteine through the conserved F or W. A D gene is named only where the DNA matches it firmly. A clone size is listed for some rows: how often the clone was seen (once, few, many), or a class if it is expanded.

V: TRBV7-2; D: TRBD1; J: TRBJ1-4; size: .; DNA: TGTGCCAGCAGCTTGACAGGGGGCAATGAAAAACTGTTTTTT; CDR3: CASSLTGGNEKLFF
V: TRBV20-1; D: .; J: TRBJ2-7; size: .; DNA: TGCAGTGCTAGAGATCCTTTTAGGGGGGCGACCAACAATGAGCAGTACTTC; CDR3: CSARDPFRGATNNEQYF
V: TRBV6-1; D: .; J: TRBJ2-2; size: .; DNA: TGTGCCAGCACTGATACGGGGGCGAGAACCGGGGAGCTGTTTTTT; CDR3: CASTDTGARTGELFF
V: TRBV29-1; D: TRBD2; J: TRBJ2-5; size: few; DNA: TGCAGCGCATGGGGGGGCGGGAGGATTAGAAATGAGCAGTACTTC; CDR3: CSAWGGGRIRNEQYF
V: TRBV5-6; D: TRBD2; J: TRBJ2-3; size: few; DNA: TGTGCCAGCAGCCGGGGACCGGGAGGCTTCACAGATACGCAGTATTTT; CDR3: CASSRGPGGFTDTQYF
V: TRBV29-1; D: .; J: TRBJ2-5; size: many; DNA: TGCAGCGTTGCAGAGACCCAAGAGACCCAGTACTTC; CDR3: CSVAETQETQYF
V: TRBV29-1; D: TRBD2; J: TRBJ2-3; size: .; DNA: TGCAGCGTTGAAGGGTCCGCTAGCGGGAATTTTGATACGCAGTATTTT; CDR3: CSVEGSASGNFDTQYF
V: TRBV27; D: TRBD1; J: TRBJ1-2; size: many; DNA: TGTGCCAGCAGTTTCACCGGGACAGCAAACTATGGCTACACCTTC; CDR3: CASSFTGTANYGYTF
V: TRBV6-6; D: .; J: TRBJ2-3; size: .; DNA: TGTGCCAGCGTTTGGCGGGACACAGATACGCAGTATTTT; CDR3: CASVWRDTDTQYF
V: TRBV12-3/TRBV12-4; D: .; J: TRBJ1-6; size: few; DNA: TGTGCCAGCAGTGTACGAAGACCTAATTCACCCCTCCACTTT; CDR3: CASSVRRPNSPLHF
V: TRBV5-1; D: .; J: TRBJ2-7; size: .; DNA: TGCGCCAGCAAAAGTTGGCAGGGTGAGCAGTACTTC; CDR3: CASKSWQGEQYF
V: TRBV2; D: .; J: TRBJ1-2; size: few; DNA: TGTGCCAGCAGTGAGGGGGGTGGCTACACCTTC; CDR3: CASSEGGGYTF
V: TRBV27; D: .; J: TRBJ2-3; size: few; DNA: TGTGCCAGCAGAACACAGGGAGATACGCAGTATTTT; CDR3: CASRTQGDTQYF
V: TRBV20-1; D: TRBD2; J: TRBJ2-7; size: .; DNA: TGCAGTGCTAGGCGGGAGGGTTTTGCCGAGCAGTACTTC; CDR3: CSARREGFAEQYF
V: TRBV20-1; D: .; J: TRBJ1-4; size: .; DNA: TGCAGTGCTAGGGTTACAGGGAGGAGTGAAAAACTGTTTTTT; CDR3: CSARVTGRSEKLFF
V: TRBV7-2; D: TRBD2; J: TRBJ2-1; size: .; DNA: TGTGCCAGCAGCTCCTTGGGGGGGACGTCCTACAATGAGCAGTTCTTC; CDR3: CASSSLGGTSYNEQFF
V: TRBV21-1; D: .; J: TRBJ2-2; size: .; DNA: TGTGCCAGCAGCCTCCCGAGGAGCGGGAGTATCGGGGAGCTGTTTTTT; CDR3: CASSLPRSGSIGELFF
V: TRBV6-2/TRBV6-3; D: .; J: TRBJ2-7; size: many; DNA: TGTGCCAGCAGTTACTCGACTTTTACACGGGCCGAGCAGTACTTC; CDR3: CASSYSTFTRAEQYF
V: TRBV12-3/TRBV12-4; D: TRBD1; J: TRBJ1-2; size: .; DNA: TGTGCCAGCAGTCTGGGACAGGGGGCGGGCTCTGACACCTTC; CDR3: CASSLGQGAGSDTF
V: TRBV4-3; D: .; J: TRBJ1-1; size: few; DNA: TGCGCCAGCAGCCAAGAAACCGCAGGAGGCCGGGGGACTGAAGCTTTCTTT; CDR3: CASSQETAGGRGTEAFF
V: TRBV7-2; D: .; J: TRBJ2-7; size: many; DNA: TGTGCCAGCAGCCCAGGACAGAGCTCCTACGAGCAGTACTTC; CDR3: CASSPGQSSYEQYF
V: TRBV7-3; D: .; J: TRBJ2-3; size: .; DNA: TGTGCCAGCAGCTTAGGAGGGTCCATCAGCACAGATACGCAGTATTTT; CDR3: CASSLGGSISTDTQYF
V: TRBV29-1; D: .; J: TRBJ2-1; size: few; DNA: TGCAGCTCCTTCGCCCCGGGCAATGAGCAGTTCTTC; CDR3: CSSFAPGNEQFF
V: TRBV12-3/TRBV12-4; D: TRBD1; J: TRBJ2-3; size: .; DNA: TGTGCCAGCAGTTTAGCCTTGGGACAGCAAGGGGGTGTGAAAGATACGCAGTATTTT; CDR3: CASSLALGQQGGVKDTQYF
V: TRBV7-2; D: TRBD2; J: TRBJ2-3; size: few; DNA: TGTGCCAGCAGCTTGAGTCGACTAGCGAGCACAGATACGCAGTATTTT; CDR3: CASSLSRLASTDTQYF
V: TRBV20-1; D: TRBD2; J: TRBJ2-4; size: few; DNA: TGCAGTGCTTTACGGGGGGGGAAAAACATTCAGTACTTC; CDR3: CSALRGGKNIQYF
V: TRBV6-1; D: .; J: TRBJ2-1; size: few; DNA: TGTGCCAGCAAGGAGGGGACCAGCCCCAATGAGCAGTTCTTC; CDR3: CASKEGTSPNEQFF
V: TRBV9; D: .; J: TRBJ2-3; size: .; DNA: TGTGCCAGCAGCGACCAGCTAGCCACAGATACGCAGTATTTT; CDR3: CASSDQLATDTQYF
V: TRBV2; D: .; J: TRBJ2-3; size: .; DNA: TGTGCCAGCAGAGGGGATCAACGCACAGATACGCAGTATTTT; CDR3: CASRGDQRTDTQYF
V: TRBV7-9; D: .; J: TRBJ1-1; size: .; DNA: TGTGCCAGCAGCTCCCCCGCTCGGGTGGGTTTGACTGAAGCTTTCTTT; CDR3: CASSSPARVGLTEAFF
V: TRBV20-1; D: .; J: TRBJ1-4; size: .; DNA: TGCAGTGCTACAGGGGCGGGTAATGAAAAACTGTTTTTT; CDR3: CSATGAGNEKLFF
V: TRBV28; D: .; J: TRBJ2-1; size: .; DNA: TGTGCCAGCAGACACCAAGTCGGCAATGAGCAGTTCTTC; CDR3: CASRHQVGNEQFF
V: TRBV11-2; D: TRBD1; J: TRBJ2-5; size: .; DNA: TGTGCCAGCAGTTATGCCACCGGGACAGGGGAAGAGACCCAGTACTTC; CDR3: CASSYATGTGEETQYF
V: TRBV19; D: TRBD2; J: TRBJ2-3; size: .; DNA: TGTGCCAGTAGTATAAGGACTAGGCTTAGCGGTGATACGCAGTATTTT; CDR3: CASSIRTRLSGDTQYF
V: TRBV14; D: .; J: TRBJ2-2; size: .; DNA: TGTGCCAGCAGCCAAGGGTGGGGCCCCGGGGAGCTGTTTTTT; CDR3: CASSQGWGPGELFF
V: TRBV29-1; D: TRBD2; J: TRBJ2-1; size: many; DNA: TGCAGCGGGGGGACTAGCGGGAGTCTCTACAATGAGCAGTTCTTC; CDR3: CSGGTSGSLYNEQFF
V: TRBV20-1; D: .; J: TRBJ2-7; size: .; DNA: TGCAGTGGGACTCAACGGTACGAGCAGTACTTC; CDR3: CSGTQRYEQYF
V: TRBV20-1; D: TRBD1; J: TRBJ1-1; size: few; DNA: TGCAGTGCTAGGGCCTCCGACAGGGCGCCTAACACTGAAGCTTTCTTT; CDR3: CSARASDRAPNTEAFF
V: TRBV28; D: .; J: TRBJ1-3; size: few; DNA: TGTGCCAGCTGCAACACAGGGATCACCGGAAACACCATATATTTT; CDR3: CASCNTGITGNTIYF